The rows below give T cell receptor beta chains drawn from one sample of a study of blood T cell repertoires in COVID-19. Repertoires were generated with immunoSEQ multiplex PCR, while TCRdb's copy carries only in-frame clones and drops some. There are about 330,000 clones in the sample; roughly 90% occur only once, and 5% to 7% lies in the top ten. The sample consisted of peripheral blood. All receptors come from a man younger than 35 who had recovered from COVID-19. Both conserved end residues are part of each CDR3. A D gene is named only where the DNA matches it firmly. Not all rows give a size; the values are once, few, many and, for expanded clones, a class.

clone_size	j_call	v_call	cdr3_length	d_call	cdr3_aa	cdr3_nt
.	TRBJ1-5	TRBV16	15	.	CASSLGEGGNQPQHF	TGTGCCAGCAGCCTCGGGGAGGGTGGCAATCAGCCCCAGCATTTT
few	TRBJ2-1	TRBV7-9	15	TRBD1	CASSPPGTGGNEQFF	TGTGCCAGCAGCCCCCCTGGGACAGGTGGGAATGAGCAGTTCTTC
once	TRBJ2-7	TRBV12-3/TRBV12-4	13	.	CASSVLKGDEQYF	TGTGCCAGCTCTGTTCTCAAAGGGGACGAGCAGTACTTC
.	TRBJ2-2	TRBV2	14	TRBD1	CASSETGPEGELFF	TGTGCCAGCAGTGAGACAGGGCCCGAGGGGGAGCTGTTTTTT
.	TRBJ1-1	TRBV3-1/TRBV3-2	14	.	CASSRGLADTEAFF	TGTGCCAGCAGCCGGGGGCTAGCTGACACTGAAGCTTTCTTT
once	TRBJ1-1	TRBV5-5	14	.	CASSLQASSTEAFF	TGTGCCAGCAGCTTGCAGGCCTCGAGCACTGAAGCTTTCTTT
.	TRBJ2-7	TRBV4-1	15	.	CASSQPLTATYEQYF	TGCGCCAGCAGCCAACCACTGACAGCAACCTACGAGCAGTACTTC
.	TRBJ1-5	TRBV18	15	TRBD1	CASSPGQGVSQPQHF	TGTGCCAGCTCACCCGGACAGGGTGTGAGTCAGCCCCAGCATTTT
.	TRBJ1-2	TRBV20-1	11	TRBD1	CSAPDRMGYTF	TGCAGTGCTCCGGACAGGATGGGCTACACCTTC
few	TRBJ1-1	TRBV6-5	11	.	CASSYQGEAFF	TGTGCCAGCAGTTACCAGGGTGAAGCTTTCTTT
.	TRBJ2-5	TRBV5-1	16	TRBD2	CASSPLAGVVQETQYF	TGCGCCAGCAGCCCCTTAGCGGGGGTAGTCCAAGAGACCCAGTACTTC
few	TRBJ1-2	TRBV5-5	14	.	CASSWTVSLAGYTF	TGTGCCAGCAGCTGGACAGTGTCCTTGGCTGGCTACACCTTC
.	TRBJ1-4	TRBV6-2/TRBV6-3	16	.	CASSPTSGATNEKLFF	TGTGCCAGCAGCCCAACCTCGGGTGCAACTAATGAAAAACTGTTTTTT
.	TRBJ2-7	TRBV5-6	14	.	CASSSPGQSYEQYF	TGTGCCAGCAGTTCGCCGGGACAATCCTACGAGCAGTACTTC
.	TRBJ2-3	TRBV19	15	.	CASSITAGYTDTQYF	TGTGCCAGTAGTATAACGGCAGGGTACACAGATACGCAGTATTTT
.	TRBJ2-7	TRBV6-5	15	TRBD1	CASSYSINQGAEQYF	TGTGCCAGCAGTTACTCGATTAATCAGGGGGCCGAGCAGTACTTC
.	TRBJ2-2	TRBV3-1/TRBV3-2	14	TRBD2	CASSQFGGAGELFF	TGTGCCAGCAGCCAATTTGGGGGGGCCGGGGAGCTGTTTTTT
.	TRBJ1-5	TRBV5-5	14	.	CASKDINSNQPQHF	TGTGCCAGCAAGGACATAAATAGCAATCAGCCCCAGCATTTT
once	TRBJ1-5	TRBV6-1	15	.	CASSEWPNSNQPQHF	TGTGCCAGCAGTGAATGGCCCAATAGCAATCAGCCCCAGCATTTT
few	TRBJ2-7	TRBV15	12	.	CATSRGGVEQYF	TGTGCCACCAGCAGAGGGGGGGTCGAGCAGTACTTC